Below, 14 T cell receptor beta chains from the same sample are listed, as sequenced in a study of T cell changes during pregnancy in multiple sclerosis. Clones were read by immunoSEQ multiplex PCR, and TCRdb kept only the in-frame ones, dropping some. The sample includes 66,000 or so clones, 75% to 95% of them seen just once. The specimen was CD8+ T cells from peripheral blood mononuclear cells, collected before pregnancy. These TCRs come from a female donor with multiple sclerosis, enrolled in a pregnancy study.

The CDR3, as DNA: TGTGCCAGAAGCTTGGATTGGACTAGGGACGAGCTGTTTTTT. Its protein product is CARSLDWTRDELFF. The chain has TRBV5-3 and TRBJ2-2; 7 bases fit TRBD2. TRBV5-3 is an ORF, and what it does is uncertain. CDR3 length: 14 amino acids. V shed 0 bases and J 11 bases; nucleotides not matched to a gene: 7.

This clone was detected a few times. This chain joins TRBV2 and TRBJ2-7; D is perhaps TRBD1 (6 bases). The germline V and J ends were trimmed by 7 bases and 3 bases, with 13 bases remaining between them. The CDR3 has 13 amino acids. Germline lookup yields CDR1 SNHLY and CDR2 FYNNEI. The CDR3 loop is CASKPDSVYEQYF. The CDR3 nucleotides read TGTGCCAGCAAACCGGACAGTGTCTACGAGCAGTACTTC.

This chain links TRBV18 with TRBJ1-3; D is perhaps TRBD1 (5 bases). The V and J ends lost 6 bases and 1 base respectively, with 10 bases between them. Germline assignment: CDR1 KGHSH and CDR2 LQKENI. The CDR3 totals 14 residues. The CDR3 loop is CASSFRVSGNTIYF. In nucleotides, the CDR3 is TGTGCCAGCTCCTTCAGGGTATCTGGAAACACCATATATTTT.

This chain uses TRBV29-1 with TRBJ2-3; 12 bases fit TRBD1. The CDR3 runs to 13 residues. Germline V gene sequence: CDR1 SQVTM, CDR2 ANQGSEA. The trim removed 3 bases at V and 6 bases at J, leaving 1 base unmatched. CDR3 nucleotide sequence: TGCAGCGTTGACGGGACAGGGGGCGATACGCAGTATTTT. Amino acids: CSVDGTGGDTQYF.

The chain combines TRBV11-2 with TRBJ1-1; 8 nucleotides line up with TRBD1. There are 15 residues in the CDR3. The V gene's germline CDR1 is SGHAT and CDR2 FQNNGV. The junction had 3 bases not matched to a gene; V was cut back by 2 bases and J by 1 base. The CDR3 bases are TGTGCCAGCAGCTTAAATACAGGGGGGAACACTGAAGCTTTCTTT. This encodes CASSLNTGGNTEAFF.

The chain links TRBV6-5 to TRBJ2-3; 9 bases align to TRBD1. CDR1 and CDR2 (germline): MNHEY, SVGAGI. The CDR3 contains 16 residues. V dropped 0 bases and J dropped 6; count of bases not matched to a gene: 7. CDR3 sequence reads: CASSYSETGGTDTQYF. Here the CDR3 DNA reads TGTGCCAGCAGTTACTCGGAGACAGGGGGAACGGATACGCAGTATTTT.

The chain recombines TRBV13 with TRBJ2-5; 7 bases line up with TRBD1. Trimming took 5 bases from V and 0 from J; bases not matched to a gene: 6. Looked up from germline, CDR1 is PRHDT and CDR2 is FYEKMQ (reference sequence). The CDR3 covers 15 residues. Here the CDR3 DNA reads TGTGCCAGCAGCCGCCGACAGGGATACCAAGAGACCCAGTACTTC. Translation: CASSRRQGYQETQYF.

The gene calls are TRBV20-1 and TRBJ2-1, with 8 bases lining up with TRBD2. This CDR3 is built from 11 residues. Germline V gene lookup returns CDR1 DFQATT and CDR2 SNEGSKA (reference sequence). The CDR3: CGAWLAGEQFF. As DNA, the CDR3 is TGCGGCGCGTGGCTAGCGGGTGAGCAGTTCTTC.

This clone showed up just once. V gene TRBV19 combines with J gene TRBJ1-6; D is perhaps TRBD1 (5 bases). V gave up 4 bases and J gave up 8 bases, with 18 bases separating them. CDR3 length equals 16 residues. From germline, CDR1 is LNHDA and CDR2 SQIVND (reference sequence). CDR3 sequence: CASSTVNPTEHSPLHF. CDR3 DNA: TGTGCCAGTAGTACCGTAAACCCGACAGAGCATTCACCCCTCCACTTT.

The rearrangement links TRBV9 to TRBJ2-1; a possible D gene is TRBD1 (6 bases). The germline V and J ends were trimmed by 3 bases and 6 bases, with 10 bases remaining between them. The CDR3 length is 13 residues. From germline, CDR1 is SGDLS and CDR2 YYNGEE. CDR3 loop: CASSGGQPNEQFF. The CDR3 nucleotides are TGTGCCAGCAGCGGCGGACAGCCCAATGAGCAGTTCTTC.

The J gene is TRBJ2-5, the V gene TRBV7-7; 8 bases line up with TRBD2. The CDR3 runs to 13 residues. Germline CDR1 SSHAT, CDR2 FNYEAQ (reference sequence). In DNA, the CDR3 is TGTGCTAGTTCTCCGGGGGGGCAAGAGACCCAGTACTTC. Its protein product is CASSPGGQETQYF.

This clone was picked up one time. The chain employs TRBV7-3 and TRBJ2-3; 9 bases align to TRBD2. Trimming removed 6 bases from V and 3 bases from J; junction bases left unmatched: 7. The CDR3 has 15 residues. Germline V CDR1 and CDR2: SGHTA, FQGTGA. CDR3 nucleotides: TGTGCCAGCAGTAATAGCGGGGGTGCGACAGATACGCAGTATTTT. It translates to CASSNSGGATDTQYF.

The genes are TRBV2 and TRBJ2-7, with D perhaps matching TRBD2 (6 bases). The CDR3 runs 14 residues. V was shortened by 6 bases and J by 0 bases, with 12 bases between the two germline ends. CDR1 and CDR2 (germline): SNHLY, FYNNEI. The CDR3 nucleotides are TGTGCCAGCAGGGGCGGGGATAGCTCCTACGAGCAGTACTTC. This sequence encodes CASRGGDSSYEQYF.

The V call is TRBV5-6, the J call TRBJ2-1, with 10 positions matching TRBD2. The CDR3 covers 15 residues. Losses at the gene ends were 4 bases for V and 6 bases for J; bases not matched to a gene: 7. The V gene's germline CDR1 is SGHDT and CDR2 YYEEEE. CDR3 sequence: CASSPTSGASNEQFF. CDR3 DNA: TGTGCCAGCAGCCCAACTAGCGGGGCCAGCAATGAGCAGTTCTTC.